Shown below are 17 T cell receptor beta chains from a single sample sequenced in a study of tumor-infiltrating lymphocytes in localized non-small cell lung cancer. The data were produced by immunoSEQ multiplex PCR, yet TCRdb's version contains in-frame clones alone and is incomplete. The profile shows more than 7,500 clones, 82% of them singletons. Sequencing was done on a sample of uninvolved lung tissue not adjacent to the tumor. Receptor source: a human donor with non-small cell lung cancer.

This clone was found a few times. The chain carries TRBV7-6 and TRBJ1-1, with 11 bases identical to TRBD1. The CDR3 spans 14 residues. The ends lost 5 bases at V and 11 bases at J; junction bases unmatched: 10. Germline-derived CDR1 and CDR2 are SGHVS and FNYEAQ. CDR3 nucleotides: TGTGCCAGCAGCCCTGGGACAGGGGGTGACTGGGCTTTCTTT. Translation: CASSPGTGGDWAFF. Using reference TRBV7-6 and TRBJ1-1 for the parts outside the CDR3, the full variable domain is GAGVSQSPRYKVTKRGQDVALRCDPISGHVSLYWYRQALGQGPEFLTYFNYEAQQDKSGLPNDRFSAERPEGSISTLTIQRTEQRDSAMYRCASSPGTGGDWAFFGQGTRLTVV.

This chain uses TRBV5-4 with TRBJ1-4; the match to TRBD1 covers 11 bases. CDR1 SGHNT and CDR2 YYREEE come from the germline V gene (reference sequence). The CDR3 consists of 13 residues. The V and J ends lost 5 bases and 7 bases, in that order; junction bases with no gene match: 1. DNA for the CDR3: TGTGCCAGCAGGGGACAGGGGGGTGAAAAACTGTTTTTT. It is translated as CASRGQGGEKLFF.

V gene TRBV11-2 combines with J gene TRBJ2-3; the D is unclear. There are 14 residues in the CDR3. The germline V and J ends were trimmed by 2 bases and 0 bases, with 6 bases remaining between them. Looked up from germline, CDR1 is SGHAT and CDR2 is FQNNGV. The CDR3 DNA is TGTGCCAGCAGCTTAATCCCCAGCACAGATACGCAGTATTTT. Its translation: CASSLIPSTDTQYF.

The count of this clone is one. The chain links TRBV29-1 to TRBJ2-3, with 8 nucleotides matching TRBD2. The CDR3 is made up of 13 amino acids. Germline-derived CDR1 and CDR2 are SQVTM and ANQGSEA. J was trimmed by 6 bases and V by 5 bases; bases with no gene match: 7. CDR3 protein: CSVRSGASDTQYF. In DNA form, the CDR3 reads TGCAGCGTTCGTAGCGGGGCCAGCGATACGCAGTATTTT.

The gene calls are TRBV5-6 and TRBJ1-3, with a weak D call TRBD1 (6 bases). V was pared by 0 bases and J by 0 bases, with 13 bases between. CDR3 length: 17 residues. Germline V gene sequence: CDR1 SGHDT, CDR2 YYEEEE. Here the CDR3 reads CASSLGTGRFSGNTIYF. In DNA, the CDR3 is TGTGCCAGCAGCTTGGGTACAGGGCGTTTCTCTGGAAACACCATATATTTT.

J is TRBJ1-1 and V is TRBV5-5; a possible D gene is TRBD1 (5 bases). Germline V gene lookup returns CDR1 SGHKS and CDR2 YYEKEE (reference sequence). The CDR3 runs 15 residues. Trimming pared 2 bases from V and 3 bases from J, leaving 14 bases between. The DNA of the CDR3 is TGTGCCAGCAGCTTTATTCCGGGGGATTACACTGAAGCTTTCTTT. Translation: CASSFIPGDYTEAFF.

The J gene is TRBJ1-4, the V gene TRBV5-6, with D tentatively TRBD1 (6 bases). Germline assignment: CDR1 SGHDT and CDR2 YYEEEE. The V end lost 4 bases, the J end lost 7 bases, and 14 bases lay between the germline ends. The length of the CDR3 is 14 residues. The CDR3 sequence is CASSPGGWSEKLFF. The CDR3 DNA reads as TGTGCCAGCAGCCCGGGGGGCTGGAGTGAAAAACTGTTTTTT.

J is TRBJ1-1 and V is TRBV27, with 11 bases lining up with TRBD1. The CDR3 length is 12 residues. Looked up from germline, CDR1 is MNHEY and CDR2 is SMNVEV (reference sequence). V was pared by 10 bases and J by 8 bases, with 6 bases of the junction left unmatched. DNA of the CDR3: TGTGCCACCCGGGGGGACAGGGGGGAAGCTTTCTTT. Translated: CATRGDRGEAFF.

As for this clone: One junction end does not reproduce the germline sequence, and a read error may be involved. The chain links TRBV7-2 to TRBJ1-1, with 7 bases matching TRBD1. CDR1 is SGHTA, CDR2 FQGNSA, per germline. This CDR3 has 14 amino acids. CDR3 in amino acids: CAGSKQGIYTEAFF. The CDR3, as DNA: TGTGCCGGCAGCAAACAGGGGATCTACACTGAAGCTTTCTTT. Drawing the rest from reference TRBV7-2 and TRBJ1-1, the complete variable domain is GAGVSQSPSNKVTEKGKDVELRCDPISGHTALYWYRQSLGQGLEFLIYFQGNSAPDKSGLPSDRFSAERTGGSVSTLTIQRTQQEDSAVYLCAGSKQGIYTEAFFGQGTRLTVV.

The rearrangement links TRBV5-6 to TRBJ2-7; D gene unclear. Trimming cost V 2 bases and J 3 bases, with 6 bases left between them. This CDR3 region has 12 residues. Per germline, CDR1 SGHDT and CDR2 YYEEEE. The CDR3 sequence: CASSFAHYEQYF. The CDR3 DNA reads as TGTGCCAGCAGCTTCGCCCACTACGAGCAGTACTTC.

The chain combines TRBV5-4 with TRBJ1-2, with D unresolved. The CDR3 length is 13 residues. Germline V lookup: CDR1 SGHNT, CDR2 YYREEE (reference sequence). Trimming shortened V by 3 bases and J by 8 bases, and 14 bases separated the two germline ends. For the CDR3, the DNA is TGTGCCAGCAGCTCCTCGTTGAGTTGGGGCTACACCTTC. Translated, it gives CASSSSLSWGYTF. Combining the CDR3 with reference TRBV5-4 and TRBJ1-2 gives the whole variable domain ETGVTQSPTHLIKTRGQQVTLRCSSQSGHNTVSWYQQALGQGPQFIFQYYREEENGRGNFPPRFSGLQFPNYSSELNVNALELDDSALYLCASSSSLSWGYTFGSGTRLTVV.

This chain links TRBV10-3 with TRBJ2-7; 7 bases line up with TRBD1. Germline CDR1 is ENHRY and CDR2 is SYGVKD. V dropped 10 bases and J dropped 0; count of bases not matched to a gene: 9. The CDR3 spans 14 residues. Here the CDR3 reads CATSIRTGSYEQYF. CDR3 nucleotides: TGTGCCACCTCCATTCGGACAGGCTCCTACGAGCAGTACTTC.

This clone was seen a single time. The chain employs TRBV7-2 and TRBJ2-7, with 9 bases fitting TRBD1. Germline CDR1 and CDR2: SGHTA and FQGNSA. Losses at the gene ends were 5 bases for V and 5 bases for J; bases not matched to a gene: 7. The CDR3 contains 14 residues. The CDR3 nucleotides read TGTGCCAGCAGCCCCAGGGACAGGGTAGACGAGCAGTACTTC. Protein product: CASSPRDRVDEQYF.

The chain carries TRBV4-1 and TRBJ2-1; D not certain. The CDR3 loop spans 17 amino acids. Germline V gives CDR1 MGHRA, CDR2 YSYEKL. Deletions cut 0 bases from V and 6 bases from J, with 18 bases between. The DNA of the CDR3 is TGCGCCAGCAGCCAAGATCTCTTATTGCGCCGGCTCAATGAGCAGTTCTTC. Translated, it gives CASSQDLLLRRLNEQFF.

J is TRBJ1-5 and V is TRBV30; D ambiguous. Germline V CDR1 and CDR2: GTSNPN, SVGIG (reference sequence). The CDR3 is 13 amino acids. V lost 3 bases to trimming and J lost 2 bases, with 8 bases between them. In DNA, the CDR3 is TGTGCCTGGAGCGGGGAGGGCAATCAGCCCCAGCATTTT. Its protein is CAWSGEGNQPQHF. Filled out from reference TRBV30 and TRBJ1-5, the complete variable domain reads SQTIHQWPATLVQPVGSPLSLECTVEGTSNPNLYWYRQAAGRGLQLLFYSVGIGQISSEVPQNLSASRPQDRQFILSSKKLLLSDSGFYLCAWSGEGNQPQHFGDGTRLSIL.

The chain combines TRBV11-3 with TRBJ2-3; TRBD2 might be the D (7 bases). Deletions cut 1 base from V and 3 bases from J, with 17 bases between. The CDR3 spans 17 residues. The germline V gene has CDR1 SGHNT and CDR2 YENEEA. The CDR3 is CASSLGRGGAATDTQYF. As DNA, the CDR3 is TGTGCCAGCAGCTTAGGTAGGGGGGGGGCCGCGACAGATACGCAGTATTTT.

The J gene is TRBJ2-7, the V gene TRBV30, with 9 bases identical to TRBD1. CDR1 GTSNPN and CDR2 SVGIG come from the germline V gene (reference sequence). This CDR3 has 13 residues. J gave up 8 bases and V 5 bases, and 10 bases lay outside the gene matches. CDR3 loop: CAWEAGTGRKQYF. CDR3 in DNA: TGTGCCTGGGAAGCGGGGACAGGGAGGAAGCAGTACTTC.